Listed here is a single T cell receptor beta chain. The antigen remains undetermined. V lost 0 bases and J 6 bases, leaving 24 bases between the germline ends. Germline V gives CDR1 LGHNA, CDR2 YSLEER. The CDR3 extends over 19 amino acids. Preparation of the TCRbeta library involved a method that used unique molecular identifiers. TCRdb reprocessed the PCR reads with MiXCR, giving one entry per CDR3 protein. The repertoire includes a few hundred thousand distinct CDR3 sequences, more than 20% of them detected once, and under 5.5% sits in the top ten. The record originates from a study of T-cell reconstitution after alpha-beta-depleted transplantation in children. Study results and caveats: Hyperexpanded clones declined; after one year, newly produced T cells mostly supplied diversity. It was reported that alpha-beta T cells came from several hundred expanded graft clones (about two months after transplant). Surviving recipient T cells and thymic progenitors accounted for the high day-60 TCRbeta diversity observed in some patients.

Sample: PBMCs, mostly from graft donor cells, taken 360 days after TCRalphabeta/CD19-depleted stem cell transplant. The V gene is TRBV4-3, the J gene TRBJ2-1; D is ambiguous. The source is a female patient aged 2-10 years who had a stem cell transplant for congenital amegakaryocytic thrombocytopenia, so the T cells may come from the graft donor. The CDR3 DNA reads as TGCGCCAGCAGCCAAGAGGCCCCCCCCATTGCCAATTTACGCAATGAGCAGTTCTTC. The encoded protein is CASSQEAPPIANLRNEQFF.